This T cell receptor (beta chain) was found in a study of CD8 T cells in ankylosing spondylitis. The germline CDR1 and CDR2 sequences are DFQATT and SNEGSKA (reference sequence). The CDR3 has 15 amino acids. Trimming at V came to 3 bases and at J to 7 bases, leaving 11 bases not matched to a gene. Remarks on this clonotype: Antigen specificity is unknown.

The study, taken as a whole, reports: Characteristic of ankylosing spondylitis blood, it appeared, was a TCR beta motif comprising eight highly homologous variants.

TCRdb fed the 5' RACE reads into MiXCR, producing one record per CDR3 protein. The data hold 700,000 to 1,000,000 distinct CDR3 sequences, with 12% observed a single time. This chain connects TRBV20-1 to TRBJ2-1; 8 nucleotides align to TRBD2. The sequence derives from a male donor with ankylosing spondylitis. Sequences were obtained from blood, either unsorted or a sorted T cell fraction (not recorded which). The CDR3 DNA sequence: TGCAGTGCTAGCCCCACGAGCGGGAGTGGAAATGAGCAGTTCTTC. Encoded protein: CSASPTSGSGNEQFF.